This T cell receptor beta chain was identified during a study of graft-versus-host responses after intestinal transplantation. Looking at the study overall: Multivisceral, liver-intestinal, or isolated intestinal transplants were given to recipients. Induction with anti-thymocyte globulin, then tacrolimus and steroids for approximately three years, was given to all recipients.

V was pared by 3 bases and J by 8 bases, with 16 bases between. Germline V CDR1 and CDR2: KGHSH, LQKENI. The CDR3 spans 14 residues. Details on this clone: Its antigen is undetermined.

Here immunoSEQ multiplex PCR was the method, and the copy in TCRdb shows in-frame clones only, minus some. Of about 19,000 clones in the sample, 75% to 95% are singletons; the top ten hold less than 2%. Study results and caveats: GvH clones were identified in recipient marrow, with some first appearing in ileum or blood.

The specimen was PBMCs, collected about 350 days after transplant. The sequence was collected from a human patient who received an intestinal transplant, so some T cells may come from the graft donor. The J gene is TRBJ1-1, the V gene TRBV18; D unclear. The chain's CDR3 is CASSPGFSEFEAFF. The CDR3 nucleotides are TGTGCCAGCTCACCGGGGTTCTCGGAGTTCGAAGCTTTCTTT.